This TCR beta chain emerged from a study of T cell changes during pregnancy in multiple sclerosis. Using immunoSEQ multiplex PCR, the repertoire was profiled, and TCRdb retains in-frame clones only, with some absent. The data show tens of thousands of clones, almost 90% seen once. This clone was seen a few times. This receptor was identified in a female donor in good health, enrolled as a control in a pregnancy study. Sequencing was performed on CD4+ T cells from peripheral blood mononuclear cells, taken in the first trimester of pregnancy.

CDR3 DNA sequence: TGTGCCAGCAGTTACCTACAGGGGGCGTCTGAAGCTTTCTTT. As protein: CASSYLQGASEAFF. The chain is built from TRBV6-5 and TRBJ1-1; 9 bases align to TRBD1. The CDR3 contains 14 residues. Looked up from germline, CDR1 is MNHEY and CDR2 is SVGAGI. Germline trimming cut 2 bases from V and 6 bases from J; bases unmatched to any gene: 4.